These 19 T cell receptor beta chains were sequenced from one sample in a study of blood T cell repertoires in COVID-19. TCRdb's table, derived via immunoSEQ multiplex PCR, lists solely in-frame clones and lacks some. The data contain about 210,000 clones, roughly 85% of them seen just once; the ten biggest clones take up about 2.4%. The sample consisted of peripheral blood. These receptors were collected from a woman aged 70 to 79 with COVID-19, enrolled during active disease.

The CDR3 nucleotides read TGCGCCAGCATACCGGGAGAGTCCTATGGCTACACCTTC. Its translation: CASIPGESYGYTF. The gene calls are TRBV4-3 and TRBJ1-2, with D uncertain. With 7 bases removed from V and 4 bases from J, the gap between germline ends came to 13 bases. The CDR3 has 13 amino acids. Germline values: CDR1 LGHNA, CDR2 YSLEER.

J is TRBJ2-5 and V is TRBV11-3; 14 positions match TRBD2. Per germline, CDR1 SGHNT and CDR2 YENEEA. Losses at the gene ends were 5 bases for V and 5 bases for J; bases not matched to a gene: 7. This CDR3 contains 16 residues. In DNA, the CDR3 is TGTGCCAGCAGCCCGGGACTAGCGGGAGAGGGGGAGACCCAGTACTTC. It specifies CASSPGLAGEGETQYF.

Only a few counts were recorded for this clone. This chain uses TRBV4-1 with TRBJ1-2; no reliable D call. Germline lookup yields CDR1 MGHRA and CDR2 YSYEKL. This CDR3 is 15 amino acids long. Deletions cut 1 base from V and 4 bases from J, with 13 bases between. This CDR3 reads CASSQGVASSYGYTF. The CDR3 DNA reads TGCGCCAGCAGCCAAGGGGTCGCTAGTAGCTATGGCTACACCTTC.

The chain has TRBV6-5 and TRBJ2-6; no definite D call. The CDR3 length is 13 residues. V was cut by 7 bases and J by 2 bases, with 6 bases left in between. Germline assignment: CDR1 MNHEY and CDR2 SVGAGI. This CDR3 reads CASKQAGANVLTF. The CDR3 region has the DNA TGTGCCAGCAAACAAGCTGGGGCCAACGTCCTGACTTTC.

The genes are TRBV10-3 and TRBJ2-7; 9 bases are a match to TRBD1. The CDR3 is 15 amino acids. Germline trimming cut 4 bases from V and 5 bases from J; bases unmatched to any gene: 9. Germline CDR1 is ENHRY and CDR2 is SYGVKD. DNA of the CDR3: TGTGCCATCAGTGGCTGGGGACAGGGTTCGGACGAGCAGTACTTC. Amino acid sequence: CAISGWGQGSDEQYF.

V gene TRBV19 combines with J gene TRBJ1-2; 8 bases are shared with TRBD1. The V segment lost 7 bases and the J segment 8 bases; nucleotides outside the gene matches: 21. The CDR3 covers 17 residues. Germline lookup yields CDR1 LNHDA and CDR2 SQIVND (reference sequence). The DNA of the CDR3 is TGTGCCAGTACCATCCGCAGCCGACAGGGGACGACACGGGGCTACACCTTC. Translated: CASTIRSRQGTTRGYTF.

This clone was detected once. The J gene is TRBJ1-3, the V gene TRBV11-2; no clear D gene. The CDR3 is 16 residues long. Per germline, CDR1 SGHAT and CDR2 FQNNGV. Deletions cut 5 bases from V and 0 bases from J, with 14 bases between. The CDR3 loop reads CASSPMKRSSGNTIYF. For the CDR3, the DNA is TGTGCCAGCAGCCCAATGAAGAGAAGCTCTGGAAACACCATATATTTT.

The chain carries TRBV11-3 and TRBJ1-2; unclear D gene. Germline lookup yields CDR1 SGHNT and CDR2 YENEEA. Between the trimmed V and J ends, which lost 3 bases and 5 bases, there was a span of 16 bases. The CDR3 has 15 residues. CDR3 loop: CASSFDPGAGYGYTF. The CDR3 nucleotides read TGTGCCAGCAGCTTCGATCCGGGCGCGGGGTATGGCTACACCTTC.

The CDR3 loop is CASSLVAGEKYSGYTF. Written as DNA, the CDR3 is TGCGCCAGCAGCTTGGTAGCAGGGGAGAAGTATAGCGGCTACACCTTC. The chain joins TRBV5-1 to TRBJ1-2, with a weak D call TRBD1 (6 bases). V dropped 0 bases and J dropped 8 bases, with 20 bases sitting between them. Germline V gene data show CDR1 as SGHRS and CDR2 as YFSETQ. This CDR3 region has 16 residues.

The sample holds a few counts of this clone. The rearrangement uses TRBV18 and TRBJ1-5; TRBD1 agrees at 9 bases. The V segment lost 4 bases and the J segment 6 bases; nucleotides outside the gene matches: 13. CDR1 is KGHSH, CDR2 LQKENI, per germline. The CDR3 is 17 amino acids. The CDR3 nucleotides read TGTGCCAGCTCACGCGATAGACCGGGACAGGGAGGTCAGCCCCAGCATTTT. Its protein is CASSRDRPGQGGQPQHF.

V gene TRBV19 combines with J gene TRBJ2-1, with TRBD2 matching 10 bases. V lost 6 bases, J lost 10 bases, and 12 bases stayed unmatched. The germline V gene has CDR1 LNHDA and CDR2 SQIVND (reference sequence). CDR3 length: 15 residues. CDR3 DNA sequence: TGTGCCAGTAGCCCAGAGGGACTAGCGCGCAGGGAGCAGTTCTTC. Protein sequence: CASSPEGLARREQFF. The complete variable domain, with remaining parts taken from reference TRBV19 and TRBJ2-1, reads DGGITQSPKYLFRKEGQNVTLSCEQNLNHDAMYWYRQDPGQGLRLIYYSQIVNDFQKGDIAEGYSVSREKKESFPLTVTSAQKNPTAFYLCASSPEGLARREQFFGPGTRLTVL.

The J gene is TRBJ2-1, the V gene TRBV7-2, with 7 bases fitting TRBD1. The CDR3 runs 17 residues. CDR1 SGHTA and CDR2 FQGNSA come from the germline V gene. V lost 6 bases to trimming and J lost 2 bases; unmatched junction nucleotides: 13. CDR3 residues: CASSSTAGGTAYNEQFF. The CDR3 DNA reads TGTGCCAGCAGTTCGACGGCCGGTGGGACAGCCTACAATGAGCAGTTCTTC.

This clone is a singleton in its sample. The CDR3: CASSQGAYQETQYF. The CDR3 region has the DNA TGTGCCAGCAGCCAAGGGGCTTACCAAGAGACCCAGTACTTC. The chain uses TRBV3-1 (or the pseudogene TRBV3-2) and TRBJ2-5; no firm D call. Deletions cut 1 base from V and 0 bases from J, with 6 bases between. The length of the CDR3 is 14 residues. Looked up from germline, CDR1 is LGHDT and CDR2 is YNNKEL (reference sequence).

This sequence joins TRBV4-3 and TRBJ2-1; D remains unclear. There are 11 residues in the CDR3. CDR1 LGHNA and CDR2 YSLEER come from the germline V gene. Trimming stripped 1 base from V and 12 bases from J, with 7 bases between. CDR3 sequence (DNA): TGCGCCAGCAGCCAAGGAGGTGGGCAGTTCTTC. Protein: CASSQGGGQFF.

The chain combines TRBV2 with TRBJ1-2; D unclear. The CDR3 sequence is 11 residues long. Germline V gene data show CDR1 as SNHLY and CDR2 as FYNNEI. V was trimmed by 7 bases and J by 5 bases, leaving 8 bases between them. The DNA of the CDR3 is TGTGCCAGCATGCCCGGGTATGGCTACACCTTC. This sequence encodes CASMPGYGYTF.

This sequence joins TRBV7-2 and TRBJ1-3, with D perhaps matching TRBD1 (6 bases). V lost 5 bases and J lost 4, with 15 bases in between. The CDR3 is 15 residues long. Germline CDR1 SGHTA, CDR2 FQGNSA. The CDR3 DNA follows: TGTGCCAGCAGCAAGGCAGGGGTGACCGGAAACACCATATATTTT. Translated, it gives CASSKAGVTGNTIYF.

DNA for the CDR3: TGTGCCACCAGTGATTTAAGCGGGACAGGAAACAATGAGCAGTTCTTC. Translated, it gives CATSDLSGTGNNEQFF. V is TRBV24-1 and J is TRBJ2-1; D is perhaps TRBD1 (8 bases). The CDR3 contains 16 residues. With 1 base removed from V and 5 bases from J, the gap between germline ends came to 14 bases. Germline lookup yields CDR1 KGHDR and CDR2 SFDVKD.

The chain employs TRBV6-5 and TRBJ1-1, with TRBD1 as a possible D gene (6 bases). CDR3 size: 14 residues. Trimming shortened V by 4 bases and J by 2 bases, and 11 bases separated the two germline ends. Germline V gene sequence: CDR1 MNHEY, CDR2 SVGAGI. Here the CDR3 reads CASSFQQGNTEAFF. The CDR3 DNA reads as TGTGCCAGCAGTTTTCAACAGGGTAACACTGAAGCTTTCTTT.

The V and J genes are TRBV5-1 and TRBJ2-7; 7 bases fit TRBD1. Germline V gives CDR1 SGHRS, CDR2 YFSETQ. Trimming cost V 5 bases and J 6 bases; bases outside gene matches: 5. The CDR3 length is 12 residues. The CDR3 loop reads CASSPTGVEQYF. CDR3 bases: TGCGCCAGCAGTCCCACAGGGGTCGAGCAGTACTTC.